Below, 5 T cell receptor beta chains from the same sample are listed, as sequenced in a study of CD8+ T cells in alopecia areata. It was cDNA, reverse transcribed from extracted RNA, that served as the sequencing template. Measured with immunoSEQ multiplex PCR; TCRdb has only the in-frame clones, and not every one. The sample contains 200,000 or so clones, approximately 40% of which appear only once. Treatment specified: oral pan-JAK inhibitor, 5-10 mg twice daily. The sample in question was CD4+ T cells sorted from blood, obtained around week 36, from a patient treated with tofacitinib. The receptors stem from a human donor with alopecia areata.

The table lists this clone with a few counts. The chain couples TRBV28 to TRBJ2-7, with 9 bases that match TRBD2. The CDR3 consists of 15 residues. J was trimmed by 6 bases and V by 5 bases; bases with no gene match: 11. Germline loops: CDR1 MDHEN, CDR2 SYDVKM. CDR3 protein: CASSLGTSPSREQYF. Here the CDR3 DNA reads TGTGCCAGCAGTCTTGGGACTAGCCCTTCGCGCGAGCAGTACTTC.

The chain couples TRBV29-1 to TRBJ1-1, with D possibly being TRBD1 (5 bases). V gave up 7 bases and J gave up 3 bases, with 15 bases separating them. The CDR3 spans 13 residues. Looked up from germline, CDR1 is SQVTM and CDR2 is ANQGSEA. The CDR3 DNA reads TGCAGCGCTACTCTATGGGGGGACACTGAAGCTTTCTTT. It codes for CSATLWGDTEAFF. Using reference TRBV29-1 and TRBJ1-1 for the parts outside the CDR3, the full variable domain is SAVISQKPSRDICQRGTSLTIQCQVDSQVTMMFWYRQQPGQSLTLIATANQGSEATYESGFVIDKFPISRPNLTFSTLTVSNMSPEDSSIYLCSATLWGDTEAFFGQGTRLTVV.

This clone was seen more than once but under ten times. V is TRBV25-1 and J is TRBJ2-1; the D call may be TRBD1 or TRBD2 (5 bases each). Per the germline V gene, CDR1 is MGHDK and CDR2 is SYGVNS. This CDR3 is 15 amino acids long. Trimming pared 7 bases from V and 10 bases from J, leaving 23 bases between. CDR3 in DNA: TGTGCCAGCAAAGGAAAGGGGAGCCCCTTCGAAGAGCAGTTCTTC. Translating it yields CASKGKGSPFEEQFF.

The chain is built from TRBV7-8 and TRBJ2-1; no definite D call. Germline assignment: CDR1 SGHVS and CDR2 FQNEAQ. There are 14 residues in the CDR3. Trimming removed 2 bases from V and 9 bases from J, with 14 bases in between. The CDR3 here is CASSLLVLASEQFF. The CDR3 DNA is TGTGCCAGCAGCTTATTGGTTTTAGCATCTGAGCAGTTCTTC. The entire variable domain, with the rest obtained from reference TRBV7-8 and TRBJ2-1, is as follows: GAGVSQSPRYKVAKRGQDVALRCDPISGHVSLFWYQQALGQGPEFLTYFQNEAQLDKSGLPSDRFFAERPEGSVSTLKIQRTQQEDSAVYLCASSLLVLASEQFFGPGTRLTVL.

This clone was seen a single time. This chain connects TRBV14 to TRBJ1-1, with D hard to call. The germline CDR1 and CDR2 sequences are SGHDN and FVKESK. The CDR3 consists of 18 residues. With 0 bases removed from V and 4 bases from J, the gap between germline ends came to 21 bases. The DNA for the CDR3 is TGTGCCAGCAGCCAAGATCGGGGTGGGCGGGTACGCCCCACTGAAGCTTTCTTT. This encodes CASSQDRGGRVRPTEAFF.